This T cell receptor beta chain was recovered during a study of blood T cell repertoires in COVID-19 (dated by TCRdb to between 2020 and 2021). In terms of the full investigation: The collaborator samples originated in the United States, Italy and Spain and spanned the acute and convalescent phases of COVID-19. The repertoires were made available in a free public database intended to serve as a resource for research on the immune response to SARS-CoV-2. The prospective study material was composed of cDNA or gDNA derived from T cells, B-cell-depleted T cells, or PBMCs. Nearly every sample came with metadata listing a de-identified subject ID, COVID-19 status, age in years and sex. Deeply sampled blood TCRbeta repertoires from subjects exposed to, actively infected with, or recovered from COVID-19 were included in the dataset. Where available, HLA class I and class II types were taken from metadata supplied by the sample provider and were not determined by assay-based typing. Samples were obtained from the ongoing ImmuneRACE study (first 160 participants) and from over 1,000 subjects provided by 6 global collaborators.

Collaborating institutions collected whole blood in K2EDTA tubes following their own protocols. For TCRbeta analysis, collaborator samples were shipped as frozen whole blood, as isolated PBMCs, or as DNA extracted from either sample type. Results the study describes overall, beyond this receptor: The quantity of clinical and demographic metadata differed by source and by participant and was supplied without curation.

Details on this clone: The antigen this receptor binds is unknown. Per-nucleotide qualities are absent, and no much larger clonotype sits a single base away.

TCRbeta CDR3 regions were amplified from genomic DNA by means of the immunoSEQ Assay, a bias-controlled multiplex PCR. Per the authors' processing: The number of nucleated cells in each sample was estimated from the amplification of reference gene primers within the assay. To quantify the absolute abundance of each unique TCRbeta CDR3 rearrangement, sequence reads were collapsed and filtered. For each sample, productive Simpson clonality was calculated by taking the square root of Simpson's diversity index across productive rearrangements. Not all clones reach the TCRdb copy of this immuneACCESS table, which keeps in-frame sequences only. Checked studies attribute under half of the gap to unresolved V genes and leave the rest unexplained. V, J and clone size are taken as reported in that table, and D and trimming were inferred from the DNA itself. A total of approximately 110,000 clones appear in this sample, 90% of them only once. 1% to 1.4% of the sample rests with the top ten.

V and J are truncated by 5 bases and 7 bases respectively, leaving an intervening sequence of 8 bases. The CDR3 starts with the cysteine, ends with the phenylalanine, and has 11 residues. Left in the record is the CDR3 DNA by itself, 33 bases read in frame from the first base. From a lookup of the germline V gene, CDR1 and CDR2 are SGHVS and FQNEAQ. The specimen sequenced was peripheral blood. The sequence came from a human donor in a cohort sampled during active COVID-19. Here the chain combines TRBV7-8 and TRBJ1-1; a confident D gene designation cannot be given. The DNA sequence follows: TGTGCCAGCAGCCTACAGAGTGAAGCTTTCTTT. Translated, this is CASSLQSEAFF.